A selection of T cell receptor beta chains follows, all from one sample in a study of blood T cell repertoires in COVID-19. Measured with immunoSEQ multiplex PCR; TCRdb has only the in-frame clones, and not every one. This sample has about 26,000 clones, with about nine tenths found just once. The sequencing input was peripheral blood. The receptors originated from a human donor in a cohort sampled during active COVID-19. Both conserved end residues are part of each CDR3. Each record gives: clone size, V gene, CDR3 length, D gene, J gene, CDR3 DNA, CDR3 protein. A D gene is named only where the DNA matches it firmly. For some rows the clone size is stated as once, few or many, or as a class when expanded; others skip it.

.	TRBV3-1/TRBV3-2	15	.	TRBJ1-3	TGTGCCAGCAGCCACCGGACAGTCTCTGGAAACACCATATATTTT	CASSHRTVSGNTIYF
.	TRBV4-2	15	.	TRBJ2-5	TGTGCCAGCAGCCAAGATATCCTAGCGTTAGAGACCCAGTACTTC	CASSQDILALETQYF
.	TRBV3-1/TRBV3-2	15	.	TRBJ1-2	TGTGCCAGCAGCCCGGACGTAGCAGGGTACTATGGCTACACCTTC	CASSPDVAGYYGYTF
.	TRBV2	15	TRBD1	TRBJ1-5	TGTGCCAGCAGTGAATGGACAGGGGGAAATCAGCCCCAGCATTTT	CASSEWTGGNQPQHF
once	TRBV6-5	15	.	TRBJ1-5	TGTGCCAGCAACTTACAGGGATACGTTATCGAGCCCCAGCATTTT	CASNLQGYVIEPQHF
.	TRBV7-9	13	.	TRBJ2-7	TGTGCCAGCAGCCCAAGGGGTTCCTACGAGCAGTACTTC	CASSPRGSYEQYF
.	TRBV6-5	13	.	TRBJ1-5	TGTGCCAGCTCCGGGGGAACCAATCAGCCCCAGCATTTT	CASSGGTNQPQHF
.	TRBV7-3	17	TRBD1	TRBJ2-3	TGTGCCAGCAGCGAGGGGACAGGGGGCGCGGACACAGATACGCAGTATTTT	CASSEGTGGADTDTQYF
.	TRBV19	16	.	TRBJ1-3	TGTGCCAGTAGTATGTTACAGACAAGCTCTGGAAACACCATATATTTT	CASSMLQTSSGNTIYF
.	TRBV18	14	TRBD1	TRBJ1-1	TGTGCCAGCTCACCAGCCGGGACAGGCACTGAAGCTTTCTTT	CASSPAGTGTEAFF
.	TRBV9	19	.	TRBJ1-2	TGTGCCAGCAGCGTAAGTATAGGGCAAGACTACAGCCGGGCCTATGGCTACACCTTC	CASSVSIGQDYSRAYGYTF
.	TRBV18	14	TRBD1	TRBJ2-7	TGTGCCAGCTCAAGGGACAGTGGAAGCTACGAGCAGTACTTC	CASSRDSGSYEQYF
.	TRBV5-1	14	.	TRBJ1-1	TGCGCCAGCAGCTTGGGGAGAGCGAACACTGAAGCTTTCTTT	CASSLGRANTEAFF
.	TRBV15	15	.	TRBJ1-2	TGTGCCACCAGCAGAGATCCACAGGGTGACTATGGCTACACCTTC	CATSRDPQGDYGYTF
.	TRBV11-3	13	TRBD1	TRBJ2-1	TGTGCCAGCAGCGGAGAACAGGGGCAGGTGCAGTTCTTC	CASSGEQGQVQFF
.	TRBV7-9	18	.	TRBJ1-1	TGTGCCAGCAGCTTAACAGGCTCAACAGGGAGTAGGAACACTGAAGCTTTCTTT	CASSLTGSTGSRNTEAFF
.	TRBV6-2/TRBV6-3	16	TRBD1	TRBJ2-1	TGTGCCAGCAGTAGGGGACAGGGCCACGGGTACAATGAGCAGTTCTTC	CASSRGQGHGYNEQFF
.	TRBV19	12	.	TRBJ1-5	TGTGCCACCAAAGAACGCGGGGAGCCCCAGCATTTT	CATKERGEPQHF
.	TRBV5-4	16	TRBD2	TRBJ2-2	TGTGCCAGCAGCTCCGGAGATCTAGCGGGGACCGGGGAGCTGTTTTTT	CASSSGDLAGTGELFF
once	TRBV19	14	TRBD1	TRBJ1-2	TGTGCCAGCAAAAAATACGGGACAGGGTATGGCTACACCTTC	CASKKYGTGYGYTF
.	TRBV7-8	14	.	TRBJ1-1	TGTGCCAGCAGCCCAATGGGGGCGAACACTGAAGCTTTCTTT	CASSPMGANTEAFF
.	TRBV2	15	.	TRBJ2-1	TGTGCCAGCTCGACTGATGGGAGCTCCTACAATGAGCAGTTCTTC	CASSTDGSSYNEQFF
.	TRBV6-5	14	TRBD1	TRBJ1-5	TGTGCCAGCAGCCCCATGACAGGGATTGAGCCCCAGCATTTT	CASSPMTGIEPQHF
once	TRBV5-1	16	TRBD2	TRBJ2-7	TGCGCCAGCAGCTCGGTAACTAGCGGGGGGGCCCTCGAGCAGTACTTC	CASSSVTSGGALEQYF
.	TRBV6-5	13	.	TRBJ1-2	TGTGCCAGCAGTTACGGCAGCCTCGGGGGCTACACCTTC	CASSYGSLGGYTF
.	TRBV19	18	TRBD1	TRBJ2-4	TGTGCCAGTAGGCCGGGACAGGGGTCCTTTCTAGCCAAAAACATTCAGTACTTC	CASRPGQGSFLAKNIQYF
.	TRBV7-9	15	TRBD1	TRBJ2-3	TGTGCCAGCAGCTCACCTGACAGGGGCTCAGATACGCAGTATTTT	CASSSPDRGSDTQYF
.	TRBV4-1	18	.	TRBJ1-1	TGCGCCAGCAGCCACCCAAGTGCCGGGAGTAGGGTGAACACTGAAGCTTTCTTT	CASSHPSAGSRVNTEAFF
.	TRBV6-5	15	TRBD2	TRBJ2-3	TGTGCCAGCAATCCCGGGACTAGGGGGGCAGATACGCAGTATTTT	CASNPGTRGADTQYF
.	TRBV4-1	15	.	TRBJ1-4	TGCGCCAGCAGCCAAGGACCGGACTCGAATGAAAAACTGTTTTTT	CASSQGPDSNEKLFF
.	TRBV10-3	16	TRBD2	TRBJ2-1	TGTGCCATCAGTGAGTCCAGGACTAGCGGGGGGAGCGAGCAGTTCTTC	CAISESRTSGGSEQFF
.	TRBV28	15	.	TRBJ2-2	TGTGCCAGCAGTACGCAGGGTAGAGGCGCCGGGGAGCTGTTTTTT	CASSTQGRGAGELFF
.	TRBV6-5	15	TRBD1	TRBJ1-2	TGTGCCAGCAGTTCCCGCCGGGACAGGAACTATGGCTACACCTTC	CASSSRRDRNYGYTF
.	TRBV5-1	13	.	TRBJ2-5	TGCGCCAGCACCACTAGCCCGGGAGAGACCCAGTACTTC	CASTTSPGETQYF
once	TRBV6-4	15	.	TRBJ2-1	TGTGCCAGCAGTGCTCTGACAGGTTCCTACAATGAGCAGTTCTTC	CASSALTGSYNEQFF
.	TRBV24-1	15	.	TRBJ2-3	TGTGCCACCAGTGATTCCCAGGGCCTTCGGAATACGCAGTATTTT	CATSDSQGLRNTQYF